This T cell receptor (beta chain) was recorded in a study of patients and donors after allogeneic stem cell transplantation. The length of the CDR3 is 17 residues. V was clipped by 5 bases and J by 8 bases; unmatched bases: 12. TCRdb independently ran MiXCR on the RT-PCR reads; one entry per CDR3 protein. The sample carries about 110,000 distinct CDR3 sequences, around 33% recorded once. The sequenced material came from blood, either unsorted or a sorted T cell fraction (not recorded which). The chain has TRBV12-3 or TRBV12-4 and TRBJ2-1; TRBD2 matches at 13 bases. The TCR comes from a human donor who was either an allogeneic HSCT recipient or a stem cell or donor lymphocyte infusion donor (not recorded which). It is not recorded whose cells these are; they may come from a transplant donor. DNA of the CDR3: TGTGCCAGCAGTCATCCGTTCGGACTAGCGGGAGAGGATGAGCAGTTCTTC. It codes for CASSHPFGLAGEDEQFF.